This record covers a single T cell receptor (beta chain). As for time point: sample taken at primary tumor resection. TCRdb reprocessed the 5' RACE reads via MiXCR and lists one record per CDR3 protein. The sample contains about 39,000 distinct CDR3 sequences, just over 3% of which appear only once. The data were taken from a study of spatial heterogeneity in lung cancer. The source was normal lung tissue next to the tumor, collected at surgery. The sequence came from a male donor with early-stage non-small cell lung cancer.

DNA of the CDR3: TGTGCCAGCAGCTTGGGGCAGGGGGCCACAGATACGCAGTATTTT. This gives the protein CASSLGQGATDTQYF. This chain uses TRBV7-9 with TRBJ2-3; 8 bases line up with TRBD1. Germline CDR1 SEHNR, CDR2 FQNEAQ (reference sequence). V was pared by 3 bases and J by 2 bases, with 4 bases of the junction left unmatched. CDR3 length equals 15 residues.